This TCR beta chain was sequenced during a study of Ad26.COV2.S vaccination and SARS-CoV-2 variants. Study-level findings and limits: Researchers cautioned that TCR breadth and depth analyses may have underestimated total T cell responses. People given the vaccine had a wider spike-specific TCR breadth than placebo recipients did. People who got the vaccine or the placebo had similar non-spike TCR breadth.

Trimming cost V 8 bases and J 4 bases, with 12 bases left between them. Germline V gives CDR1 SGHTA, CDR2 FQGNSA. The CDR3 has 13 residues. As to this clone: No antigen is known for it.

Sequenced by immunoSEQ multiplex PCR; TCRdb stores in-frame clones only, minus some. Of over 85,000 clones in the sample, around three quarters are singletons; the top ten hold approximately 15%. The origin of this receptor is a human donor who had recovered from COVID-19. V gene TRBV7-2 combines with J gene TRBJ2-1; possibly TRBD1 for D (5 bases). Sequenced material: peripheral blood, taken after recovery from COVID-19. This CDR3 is CASPRTPYNEQFF. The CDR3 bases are TGTGCCAGCCCTCGGACACCTTACAATGAGCAGTTCTTC.